This T cell receptor (beta chain) derives from a study of blood T cell repertoires in COVID-19. Study summary: Sources were T cells, B-cell-depleted T cells, or PBMCs; the material itself was cDNA or gDNA.

Germline CDR1 and CDR2: SGHAT and FQDESV (reference sequence). CDR3 length equals 12 residues. V gave up 3 bases and J gave up 5 bases, with 5 bases separating them. As handled by the study authors: Amplification from reference gene primers served as the basis for estimated nucleated cell counts. The table came from immunoSEQ multiplex PCR; TCRdb's copy has only in-frame clones and leaves some out. V and J calls and clone size come straight from that table; D and trimming were deduced from the DNA. The sample consists of fewer than 250,000 clones, around 83% of them appearing once. This sequence was found in a man aged 50-60 years with active or convalescent COVID-19. The sequenced sample was peripheral blood. The rearrangement uses TRBV11-1 and TRBJ2-4, with D possibly being TRBD2 (5 bases). For the CDR3, the DNA is TGTGCCAGCAGCTTCGGGGAAAACATTCAGTACTTC. Translated, it gives CASSFGENIQYF.